This T cell receptor beta chain was sequenced during a study of T cells in Graves' hyperthyroidism and ophthalmopathy. Amplification targeted TCR beta CDR3 regions from RNA transcripts. Researchers ran a first-round RT-PCR on the TCR CDR3 using the HTBI primer set. One entry per CDR3 protein, called by TCRdb with MiXCR from the multiplex PCR reads. The sample lists some 460,000 distinct CDR3 sequences, approximately 15% occurring once. General study findings and limits: Ophthalmopathy cases were set apart from stable hyperthyroidism by a 13 V-J model. Most thyroid-expanded clonotypes above 0.001 were also found in blood.

Turning to this clonotype: Its antigen is not identified.

Germline CDR1 is MNHEY and CDR2 is SVGAGI. V lost 4 bases and J lost 8; bases outside the gene matches: 11. The CDR3 covers 15 residues. Diagnosis of hyperthyroidism was new in patients aged 18 to 65, and its duration was under 2 months. This TCR derives from a woman under 30 with Graves' hyperthyroidism. The sequenced sample was blood. This chain links TRBV6-5 with TRBJ1-2; TRBD1 agrees at 9 bases. The CDR3 DNA sequence: TGTGCCAGCAGTTTCGCGCCGGGACAGGGAGACGGCTACACCTTC. It encodes CASSFAPGQGDGYTF.